The 25 T cell receptor beta chains below were found in one sample sequenced in a study of blood T cell repertoires in COVID-19. This table comes from immunoSEQ multiplex PCR, and its TCRdb copy is limited to in-frame clones, with some not included. The sample has about 200,000 clones, 88% seen once. Sequenced: peripheral blood. The receptors originated from a young man with active or convalescent COVID-19.

The V gene is TRBV28, the J gene TRBJ1-1, with D unclear. The CDR3 totals 14 residues. The V end was cut by 3 bases, the J end by 1 base, with 9 bases between. Germline V gene data show CDR1 as MDHEN and CDR2 as SYDVKM. The CDR3 sequence: CASSFSGSNTEAFF. The CDR3 DNA sequence: TGTGCCAGCAGTTTCTCGGGATCGAACACTGAAGCTTTCTTT.

The chain recombines TRBV9 with TRBJ2-1, with D possibly being TRBD1 (6 bases). Germline V gives CDR1 SGDLS, CDR2 YYNGEE. The V end was cut by 2 bases, the J end by 4 bases, with 10 bases between. This CDR3 has 14 residues. DNA of the CDR3: TGTGCCAGCAGCGTGTCCGGACAGTACAATGAGCAGTTCTTC. It encodes CASSVSGQYNEQFF.

This clone occurred a few times. The chain recombines TRBV5-6 with TRBJ1-6; D gene ambiguous. Germline values: CDR1 SGHDT, CDR2 YYEEEE. V was cut by 4 bases and J by 8 bases, with 10 bases left in between. The CDR3 is made up of 13 amino acids. The CDR3: CASSHTPDSPLHF. DNA for the CDR3: TGTGCCAGCAGCCACACCCCAGATTCACCCCTCCACTTT.

V gene TRBV19 combines with J gene TRBJ1-1; D is unclear. The CDR3 runs 13 residues. Germline V gives CDR1 LNHDA, CDR2 SQIVND (reference sequence). Trimming left V 2 bases short and J 5 bases short, with 9 bases between. CDR3 residues: CASSISAGTEAFF. The CDR3 DNA is TGTGCCAGTAGTATAAGTGCAGGTACTGAAGCTTTCTTT.

This chain connects TRBV27 to TRBJ2-2; tentative D call: TRBD2 (5 bases). The CDR3 length is 13 residues. Germline CDR1 MNHEY, CDR2 SMNVEV (reference sequence). Between the trimmed V and J ends, which lost 6 bases and 5 bases, there was a span of 10 bases. The CDR3, as DNA: TGTGCCAGCAGGGCGACTATTACCGGGGAGCTGTTTTTT. Translated: CASRATITGELFF.

On this clone itself: At one end, the junction sequence differs from germline, possibly due to a read error. The CDR3 loop is CASSSPTTNEKLFF. CDR3 in DNA: TGTGCCAGCAGTTCGCCAACAACAAATGAAAAACTGTTTTTT. The V gene is TRBV6-5, the J gene TRBJ1-4, with D uncertain. This CDR3 is 14 amino acids long. Germline-derived CDR1 and CDR2 are MNHEY and SVGAGI.

This chain connects TRBV7-6 to TRBJ2-7; 7 bases match TRBD2. Looked up from germline, CDR1 is SGHVS and CDR2 is FNYEAQ. The CDR3 is 15 amino acids. Unmatched junction bases numbered 6, after V lost 1 base and J lost 3 bases. The CDR3 DNA is TGTGCCAGCAGCTTAGGGGAGGGGCATAGCTACGAGCAGTACTTC. Translation gives CASSLGEGHSYEQYF.

The V gene is TRBV19, the J gene TRBJ2-1, with a possible D match to TRBD2 (7 bases). The germline gives CDR1 LNHDA, CDR2 SQIVND (reference sequence). Trimming removed 0 bases at V and 8 bases at J, with 20 bases between. CDR3 length: 17 residues. CDR3 in amino acids: CASSIDLTSRGRDEQFF. The CDR3 bases are TGTGCCAGTAGTATAGACCTGACTAGCAGGGGACGGGATGAGCAGTTCTTC.

V is TRBV9 and J is TRBJ2-3, with 11 bases matching TRBD2. Germline V CDR1 and CDR2: SGDLS, YYNGEE. Losses at the gene ends were 3 bases for V and 5 bases for J; bases not matched to a gene: 5. The CDR3 consists of 15 residues. Here the CDR3 reads CASSDSGRGVDTQYF. For the CDR3, the DNA is TGTGCCAGCAGCGATAGCGGGAGGGGGGTAGATACGCAGTATTTT.

This chain joins TRBV18 and TRBJ2-7, with D maybe TRBD1 (5 bases). The V gene's germline CDR1 is KGHSH and CDR2 LQKENI. V was clipped by 5 bases and J by 3 bases, with 8 bases between them. This CDR3 comprises 12 residues. The CDR3 is CASSIDSYEQYF. The CDR3 DNA follows: TGTGCCAGCTCAATCGACAGCTACGAGCAGTACTTC.

A single count supports this clone. The rearrangement links TRBV7-8 to TRBJ1-2, with 7 nucleotides matching TRBD1. Germline loops: CDR1 SGHVS, CDR2 FQNEAQ. The trim removed 5 bases at V and 4 bases at J, leaving 4 bases unmatched. The CDR3 extends over 13 amino acids. CDR3 residues: CASSQTGFYGYTF. The CDR3 nucleotides are TGTGCCAGCAGCCAGACAGGGTTCTATGGCTACACCTTC.

This clone was found a few times. The V and J genes are TRBV28 and TRBJ2-7; 8 positions agree with TRBD2. Trimming removed 5 bases from V and 1 base from J; junction bases left unmatched: 10. The CDR3 has 16 residues. Germline V gives CDR1 MDHEN, CDR2 SYDVKM. The CDR3 coding sequence is TGTGCCAGCAGTCCGCCCGGAAGCGGGAGATCCTACGAGCAGTACTTC. Amino acids: CASSPPGSGRSYEQYF.

This clone was found a few times. V and J are TRBV18 and TRBJ2-7, with unresolved D. The length of the CDR3 is 12 residues. Looked up from germline, CDR1 is KGHSH and CDR2 is LQKENI. Between the trimmed V and J ends, which lost 5 bases and 4 bases, there was a span of 9 bases. This CDR3 is CASSEVRYEQYF. CDR3 in DNA: TGTGCCAGCTCAGAGGTACGGTACGAGCAGTACTTC.

V and J are TRBV18 and TRBJ1-6, with no clear D. This CDR3 is built from 15 residues. CDR1 and CDR2 from the germline V gene are KGHSH and LQKENI. V lost 3 bases and J 9 bases, leaving 15 bases between the germline ends. CDR3 sequence (DNA): TGTGCCAGCTCACCTAGCCCGACCTCTATTTCACCCCTCCACTTT. Protein: CASSPSPTSISPLHF. The variable domain in full, with the rest retrieved from reference TRBV18 and TRBJ1-6, is NAGVMQNPRHLVRRRGQEARLRCSPMKGHSHVYWYRQLPEEGLKFMVYLQKENIIDESGMPKERFSAEFPKEGPSILRIQQVVRGDSAAYFCASSPSPTSISPLHFGNGTRLTVT.

This clone has at least ten counts. The chain uses TRBV2 and TRBJ1-1, with a tentative D call TRBD1 (6 bases). The CDR3 has 13 amino acids. Between the trimmed V and J ends, which lost 4 bases and 5 bases, there was a span of 11 bases. Germline values: CDR1 SNHLY, CDR2 FYNNEI. CDR3 protein: CASSAGDATEAFF. The CDR3 nucleotides read TGTGCCAGCAGTGCAGGGGACGCTACTGAAGCTTTCTTT.

The rearrangement uses TRBV6-5 and TRBJ1-5; weak D call: TRBD1 (6 bases). V was shortened by 6 bases and J by 9 bases, with 15 bases between the two germline ends. The CDR3 consists of 13 residues. Germline V lookup: CDR1 MNHEY, CDR2 SVGAGI. The CDR3 loop is CASRQTTGRPQHF. CDR3 bases: TGTGCCAGCAGGCAGACAACAGGGAGGCCCCAGCATTTT.

J is TRBJ1-1 and V is TRBV19; 8 bases are shared with TRBD1. Unmatched junction bases numbered 10, after V lost 5 bases and J lost 5 bases. CDR1 and CDR2 (germline): LNHDA, SQIVND (reference sequence). The CDR3 runs to 15 residues. DNA of the CDR3: TGTGCCAGTAGTGTGACAGGGGCGCGGAGAACTGAAGCTTTCTTT. Residues: CASSVTGARRTEAFF.

The chain is built from TRBV11-2 and TRBJ2-7, with 7 bases lining up with TRBD1. The CDR3 has 13 amino acids. V shed 5 bases, J shed 6 bases, and the junction held 7 bases outside the gene matches. Germline V lookup: CDR1 SGHAT, CDR2 FQNNGV. The CDR3 spells CASSSQGGGEQYF. The CDR3 nucleotides are TGTGCCAGCAGCAGCCAAGGGGGCGGCGAGCAGTACTTC. The whole variable domain, remainder taken from reference TRBV11-2 and TRBJ2-7, is EAGVAQSPRYKIIEKRQSVAFWCNPISGHATLYWYQQILGQGPKLLIQFQNNGVVDDSQLPKDRFSAERLKGVDSTLKIQPAKLEDSAVYLCASSSQGGGEQYFGPGTRLTVT.

This sequence joins TRBV6-5 and TRBJ1-1, with D possibly TRBD1 on 5 matching bases. Trimming left V 0 bases short and J 0 bases short, with 11 bases between. This CDR3 is 16 amino acids long. CDR1 is MNHEY and CDR2 is SVGAGI in the germline V gene. CDR3 region: CASSYSGRKMNTEAFF. The CDR3 DNA follows: TGTGCCAGCAGTTACTCGGGGCGTAAAATGAACACTGAAGCTTTCTTT.

V usage is TRBV6-5 and J usage is TRBJ2-3; 9 bases are a match to TRBD2. Trimming removed 5 bases from V and 7 bases from J; junction bases left unmatched: 10. The length of the CDR3 is 15 residues. Germline CDR1 MNHEY, CDR2 SVGAGI. CDR3 sequence: CASSSSGGITYTQYF. CDR3 in DNA: TGTGCCAGCAGTAGTAGCGGGGGTATAACGTATACGCAGTATTTT.

CDR3 DNA: TGTGCCTGGAGTGAGACAGGGGTCGATGGCTACACCTTC. Protein sequence: CAWSETGVDGYTF. V usage is TRBV30 and J usage is TRBJ1-2; 8 bases map to TRBD1. CDR3 size: 13 residues. Germline lookup yields CDR1 GTSNPN and CDR2 SVGIG (reference sequence). Germline trimming cut 1 base from V and 6 bases from J; bases unmatched to any gene: 4.

The chain is built from TRBV25-1 and TRBJ1-2; 9 positions match TRBD1. Looked up from germline, CDR1 is MGHDK and CDR2 is SYGVNS. The trim removed 7 bases at V and 8 bases at J, leaving 11 bases unmatched. The CDR3 loop spans 14 amino acids. The DNA for the CDR3 is TGTGCCAGCACCGGATTGGGGACAGGGTTCGGCTACACCTTC. It is translated as CASTGLGTGFGYTF.

The chain recombines TRBV5-1 with TRBJ1-2; perhaps TRBD1 as D (6 bases). The germline V and J ends were trimmed by 2 bases and 2 bases, with 10 bases remaining between them. CDR3 size: 14 residues. Germline CDR1 and CDR2: SGHRS and YFSETQ. This chain's CDR3 is CASSLKDRNYGYTF. In DNA, the CDR3 is TGCGCCAGCAGCTTAAAAGACAGGAACTATGGCTACACCTTC.

This rearrangement joins TRBV7-3 to TRBJ2-2; D remains unclear. Germline assignment: CDR1 SGHTA and CDR2 FQGTGA. This CDR3 region has 14 residues. Trimming shortened V by 6 bases and J by 0 bases, and 8 bases separated the two germline ends. The CDR3 nucleotides are TGTGCCAGCAGGACTGATACGAACACCGGGGAGCTGTTTTTT. Translation gives CASRTDTNTGELFF.

J is TRBJ1-5 and V is TRBV5-8; a possible D gene is TRBD1 (6 bases). Per the germline V gene, CDR1 is SGHTS and CDR2 is YDEGEE. The CDR3 runs to 17 residues. The ends were cut back, 2 bases at V and 3 bases at J, with 18 bases in the middle. This CDR3 reads CASSLLRQGNDNQPQHF. Here the CDR3 DNA reads TGTGCCAGCAGCTTATTGAGGCAGGGGAATGACAATCAGCCCCAGCATTTT. Variable domain in full (rest from reference TRBV5-8 and TRBJ1-5): EAGVTQSPTHLIKTRGQQATLRCSPISGHTSVYWYQQALGLGLQFLLWYDEGEERNRGNFPPRFSGRQFPNYSSELNVNALELEDSALYLCASSLLRQGNDNQPQHFGDGTRLSIL.